The 10 T cell receptor beta chains below come from one sample, sequenced in a study of vaccination effects on CD4 cells after COVID-19 (dated by TCRdb to about 2022). The receptor library was made with the immunoSEQ multiplex PCR assay. In its TCRdb copy, this immuneACCESS table keeps in-frame sequences only and misses some clones. Where compared with another copy, unresolved V genes explain less than half of these, and the others have no known cause. In this sample the table shows around 81,000 clones, roughly 80% of which occur a single time. Jointly, the top ten make up around 1% of the sample. To identify antigen-specific CD4+ T cell clonotypes by their expansion, the ViraFEST assay first stimulated PBMC with viral peptide pools and then applied TCR sequencing. After approximately eleven days of culture, CD4+ T cells were isolated with the EasySep CD4+ T cell isolation kit. Two doses of either the BNT162b2 or the mRNA-1273 mRNA SARS-CoV-2 vaccine were administered to participants.

No antigen has been assigned to these receptors. The sample here was CD4+ T cells from PBMCs cultured with HCoV-OC43 spike peptides, taken after COVID-19 vaccination. The meaning of the sample's cell subset or site label: HCoV-OC43 spike overlapping peptide pool stimulation. These receptors were collected from a human donor who received a COVID-19 vaccine.

This clone was seen a single time. This chain joins TRBV2 and TRBJ1-2; 8 nucleotides align to TRBD1. The germline CDR1 and CDR2 sequences are SNHLY and FYNNEI. The V and J ends lost 6 bases and 4 bases, in that order; junction bases with no gene match: 7. The CDR3 is 14 residues long. In DNA form, the CDR3 reads TGTGCCAGCAGGTCGACAGGGGTGGGCTATGGCTACACCTTC. Amino acids: CASRSTGVGYGYTF.

The chain has TRBV7-3 and TRBJ2-6; the match to TRBD1 covers 11 bases. Trimming at V came to 6 bases and at J to 0 bases, leaving 13 bases not matched to a gene. The length of the CDR3 is 20 residues. Germline V gene data show CDR1 as SGHTA and CDR2 as FQGTGA. The CDR3 DNA sequence: TGTGCCAGCAGTCGCGCCCGGGACAGGGGGACAAGCTCTGGGGCCAACGTCCTGACTTTC. It specifies CASSRARDRGTSSGANVLTF. The full variable domain, rest sourced from reference TRBV7-3 and TRBJ2-6, is GAGVSQTPSNKVTEKGKYVELRCDPISGHTALYWYRQSLGQGPEFLIYFQGTGAADDSGLPNDRFFAVRPEGSVSTLKIQRTERGDSAVYLCASSRARDRGTSSGANVLTFGAGSRLTVL.

V and J are TRBV5-6 and TRBJ1-1; D is uncertain. In germline, CDR1 is SGHDT, CDR2 YYEEEE. There are 15 residues in the CDR3. V gave up 4 bases and J gave up 6 bases, with 19 bases separating them. The CDR3 sequence: CASSPRRGSVPEAFF. The DNA for the CDR3 is TGTGCCAGCAGCCCACGACGGGGAAGTGTTCCTGAAGCTTTCTTT.

This chain links TRBV28 with TRBJ2-5; perhaps TRBD1 as D (5 bases). The germline CDR1 and CDR2 sequences are MDHEN and SYDVKM. V was cut by 7 bases and J by 2 bases, with 11 bases left in between. There are 13 residues in the CDR3. The CDR3 coding sequence is TGTGCCAGCAACCGACAGATACAAGAGACCCAGTACTTC. Translation gives CASNRQIQETQYF.

The chain employs TRBV6-4 and TRBJ2-1; 8 bases fit TRBD1. V shed 5 bases and J 1 base; nucleotides not matched to a gene: 4. Germline assignment: CDR1 MRHNA and CDR2 SNTAGT. CDR3 length: 15 amino acids. CDR3 protein: CASSRTGTSYNEQFF. The CDR3 DNA reads TGTGCCAGCAGTAGGACAGGGACGTCCTACAATGAGCAGTTCTTC.

This clone was recorded once. The chain is built from TRBV9 and TRBJ2-7, with TRBD1 matching 9 bases. CDR3 size: 14 residues. CDR1 is SGDLS, CDR2 YYNGEE, per germline. J lost 4 bases, V lost 7 bases, and 9 bases had no gene match. Here the CDR3 reads CASRDRTGAYEQYV. In DNA form, the CDR3 reads TGTGCCAGCCGGGACCGGACAGGGGCTTACGAGCAGTACGTC.

Here the CDR3 reads CARSWAHREFSPYEQYV. CDR3 bases: TGTGCCAGAAGCTGGGCGCACAGGGAATTTTCCCCTTACGAGCAGTACGTC. V usage is TRBV5-3 and J usage is TRBJ2-7; maybe TRBD1 (6 bases). TRBV5-3 is marked as an open reading frame, function uncertain. This CDR3 has 17 residues. The ends were cut back, 3 bases at V and 4 bases at J, with 23 bases in the middle.

The chain uses TRBV3-1 (or the pseudogene TRBV3-2) and TRBJ1-2; TRBD1 is a possible D gene (6 bases). Germline V lookup: CDR1 LGHDT, CDR2 YNNKEL (reference sequence). The CDR3 contains 15 residues. Trimming cost V 5 bases and J 4 bases, with 17 bases left between them. This chain's CDR3 is CASSGGGGRLYGYTF. DNA of the CDR3: TGTGCCAGCAGCGGAGGGGGGGGCCGCCTCTATGGCTACACCTTC.

This clone showed up just a few times. The chain has TRBV6-2 or TRBV6-3 and TRBJ1-5; 8 positions agree with TRBD1. The germline gives CDR1 MNHEY, CDR2 SVGEGT. This CDR3 comprises 14 residues. With V trimmed by 4 bases and J by 6 bases, 5 bases remained unmatched. CDR3 coding DNA: TGTGCCAGCAGTTTCGGACAGGGCTCTCAGCCCCAGCATTTT. Translating gives CASSFGQGSQPQHF.

This chain uses TRBV9 with TRBJ2-5; D tentatively fits TRBD1 or TRBD2 (6 bases each). Germline V gene lookup returns CDR1 SGDLS and CDR2 YYNGEE. V gave up 2 bases and J gave up 3 bases, with 17 bases separating them. The CDR3 consists of 16 residues. The DNA of the CDR3 is TGTGCCAGCAGCGTTGCGAAGGGGGGTAGGGAAGAGACCCAGTACTTC. Translation gives CASSVAKGGREETQYF.